This T cell receptor beta chain derives from a study of graft-versus-host responses after intestinal transplantation. On the study more broadly: Tacrolimus and steroids were given for around three years to all recipients after anti-thymocyte globulin induction. Overall study findings and caveats: Allografts from individuals with graft-donor T cell macrochimerism displayed high graft-versus-host to host-versus-graft clonal ratios. Detection of GvH clones occurred in recipient marrow, and some had their first appearance in ileum or blood. Circulating GvH clone levels at their peak were associated with HvG declines (early post-transplant).

Produced via immunoSEQ multiplex PCR; TCRdb's table is partial and in-frame only. This repertoire shows about 88,000 clones, approximately 94% found once; its top ten account for over 0.15%. Remarks on this clone: Its antigen is undetermined.

The source is a human donor who was the organ donor for an intestinal transplant. The sample in question was unstimulated CD4+ T cells sorted from spleen or lymph node cells, obtained before transplant.

The CDR3 DNA is TGTGCCATCAGTGAGGGCAGGGGAGATGAGCAGTTCTTC. This sequence encodes CAISEGRGDEQFF. V and J are TRBV10-3 and TRBJ2-1; D perhaps matches TRBD1 (6 bases). The CDR3 loop spans 13 amino acids. V lost 2 bases and J 8 bases, leaving 10 bases between the germline ends. The germline gives CDR1 ENHRY, CDR2 SYGVKD.